One and the same sample provided the 21 T cell receptor beta chains below, sequenced in a study of blood T cell repertoires in COVID-19. The data were produced by immunoSEQ multiplex PCR, yet TCRdb's version contains in-frame clones alone and is incomplete. Here the sample spans 100,000 to 150,000 clones, roughly 89% being singletons. Material for sequencing was peripheral blood. These receptors came from a man aged 55 to 70 with COVID-19, enrolled during active disease.

This clone showed up just once. This chain links TRBV3-1 (or the pseudogene TRBV3-2) with TRBJ1-4; no reliable D call. V dropped 4 bases and J dropped 0 bases, with 18 bases sitting between them. The germline CDR1 and CDR2 sequences are LGHDT and YNNKEL (reference sequence). The CDR3 totals 18 residues. The CDR3 region has the DNA TGTGCCAGCAGCCCGCCTGTAGGAGGGCGAGCAACTAATGAAAAACTGTTTTTT. It specifies CASSPPVGGRATNEKLFF.

The genes are TRBV7-8 and TRBJ2-2, with D hard to call. The CDR3 runs to 11 residues. Trimming removed 5 bases from V and 7 bases from J, with 5 bases in between. Germline CDR1 reads SGHVS; CDR2 reads FQNEAQ. CDR3 coding DNA: TGTGCCAGCAGCCTTAGCGGGGAGCTGTTTTTT. Encoded protein: CASSLSGELFF.

This rearrangement joins TRBV5-1 to TRBJ2-3, with D unclear. Trimming removed 2 bases at V and 6 bases at J, with 19 bases between. Germline CDR1 is SGHRS and CDR2 is YFSETQ. The CDR3 runs to 16 residues. CDR3 sequence: CASSFGHSSATDTQYF. CDR3 coding DNA: TGCGCCAGCAGCTTCGGTCACTCCTCCGCAACGGATACGCAGTATTTT.

The rearrangement uses TRBV7-3 and TRBJ2-5; D call uncertain. The CDR3 consists of 13 residues. Germline values: CDR1 SGHTA, CDR2 FQGTGA. V was shortened by 5 bases and J by 5 bases, with 12 bases between the two germline ends. This chain's CDR3 is CASSPVAGETQYF. CDR3 DNA: TGTGCCAGCAGCCCGGTGGCAGGCGAGACCCAGTACTTC. Based on the CDR3 plus reference TRBV7-3 and TRBJ2-5, the full variable domain is GAGVSQTPSNKVTEKGKYVELRCDPISGHTALYWYRQSLGQGPEFLIYFQGTGAADDSGLPNDRFFAVRPEGSVSTLKIQRTERGDSAVYLCASSPVAGETQYFGPGTRLLVL.

This chain links TRBV28 with TRBJ1-4; no firm D call. This CDR3 is built from 12 residues. CDR1 is MDHEN and CDR2 is SYDVKM in the germline V gene. V lost 5 bases and J lost 11, with 12 bases in between. The CDR3 reads CASSTTRSKLFF. The CDR3, as DNA: TGTGCCAGCAGTACAACTAGAAGCAAACTGTTTTTT.

The rearrangement joins TRBV11-1 to TRBJ2-7; the D gene is possibly TRBD1 (6 bases). There are 15 residues in the CDR3. V gave up 6 bases and J gave up 2 bases, with 17 bases separating them. Looked up from germline, CDR1 is SGHAT and CDR2 is FQDESV (reference sequence). The CDR3: CASSTTLGATYEQYF. Written as DNA, the CDR3 is TGTGCCAGCAGTACGACATTGGGGGCTACCTACGAGCAGTACTTC.

A single count supports this clone. The rearrangement uses TRBV5-4 and TRBJ2-7; D is ambiguous. CDR1 and CDR2 (germline): SGHNT, YYREEE (reference sequence). This CDR3 has 12 residues. With 4 bases removed from V and 0 bases from J, the gap between germline ends came to 5 bases. The CDR3 loop reads CASSPNSYEQYF. The CDR3 coding sequence is TGTGCCAGCAGCCCCAACTCCTACGAGCAGTACTTC.

This clone was found once. The rearrangement links TRBV11-3 to TRBJ2-7; tentative D call: TRBD2 (5 bases). The CDR3 loop spans 13 amino acids. Deletions cut 0 bases from V and 7 bases from J, with 10 bases between. Germline CDR1 and CDR2: SGHNT and YENEEA. As DNA, the CDR3 is TGTGCCAGCAGCTTAGACCTCGAGGGAGAGCAGTACTTC. Residues: CASSLDLEGEQYF.

The chain is built from TRBV11-2 and TRBJ2-4; 8 nucleotides match TRBD2. Per germline, CDR1 SGHAT and CDR2 FQNNGV. V was clipped by 5 bases and J by 8 bases; unmatched bases: 11. CDR3 length equals 15 residues. The CDR3 nucleotides are TGTGCCAGCAGCCCCGGGACTAGGGCCGGAGACATTCAGTACTTC. This sequence encodes CASSPGTRAGDIQYF.

The V and J genes are TRBV28 and TRBJ2-7; 12 positions agree with TRBD1. Germline V gene sequence: CDR1 MDHEN, CDR2 SYDVKM. V lost 5 bases to trimming and J lost 1 base; unmatched junction nucleotides: 9. The CDR3 length is 17 residues. Written as DNA, the CDR3 is TGTGCCAGCAGTCCCACCGGGACAGGGGGCGCTTCCTACGAGCAGTACTTC. Amino acids: CASSPTGTGGASYEQYF.

The V and J genes are TRBV5-1 and TRBJ2-3, with 8 bases identical to TRBD2. Per germline, CDR1 SGHRS and CDR2 YFSETQ. J lost 1 base, V lost 0 bases, and 1 base had no gene match. This CDR3 is 15 amino acids long. The CDR3 nucleotides are TGCGCCAGCAGCTTGGTACTAGCGGGCACAGATACGCAGTATTTT. It codes for CASSLVLAGTDTQYF. The variable domain in full, with the rest retrieved from reference TRBV5-1 and TRBJ2-3, is KAGVTQTPRYLIKTRGQQVTLSCSPISGHRSVSWYQQTPGQGLQFLFEYFSETQRNKGNFPGRFSGRQFSNSRSEMNVSTLELGDSALYLCASSLVLAGTDTQYFGPGTRLTVL.

V and J are TRBV30 and TRBJ1-1; D may be TRBD1 (5 bases). Germline V gene lookup returns CDR1 GTSNPN and CDR2 SVGIG (reference sequence). The CDR3 sequence is 13 residues long. V gave up 4 bases and J gave up 0 bases, with 9 bases separating them. CDR3 amino acids: CAWNLGLNTEAFF. The DNA for the CDR3 is TGTGCCTGGAATCTGGGGCTGAACACTGAAGCTTTCTTT.

The DNA of the CDR3 is TGTGCCAGCAGCTCACACAGCACAGATACGCAGTATTTT. Protein: CASSSHSTDTQYF. The genes are TRBV7-2 and TRBJ2-3; D gene uncertain. V was clipped by 4 bases and J by 0 bases, with 5 bases between them. The CDR3 consists of 13 residues. From germline, CDR1 is SGHTA and CDR2 FQGNSA.

The rearrangement joins TRBV7-6 to TRBJ1-5; 7 bases fit TRBD1. After removal of 5 bases from V and 1 base from J, the junction contained 8 bases not matched to a gene. Germline CDR1 SGHVS, CDR2 FNYEAQ. This CDR3 is built from 16 residues. DNA for the CDR3: TGTGCCAGCAGCCTAGAAGGGGGACAGAGCAATCAGCCCCAGCATTTT. Translated: CASSLEGGQSNQPQHF.

Here the CDR3 DNA reads TGTGCCAGCAGCTTGGGGACGGGGTCAGGCACTGGAAACACCATATATTTT. Translation: CASSLGTGSGTGNTIYF. This sequence joins TRBV5-4 and TRBJ1-3; D not resolved. The V and J ends lost 0 bases and 2 bases respectively, with 15 bases between them. The V gene's germline CDR1 is SGHNT and CDR2 YYREEE (reference sequence). The CDR3 covers 17 residues.

The chain combines TRBV6-2 or TRBV6-3 with TRBJ2-2, with D perhaps matching TRBD2 (5 bases). Trimming removed 2 bases from V and 5 bases from J, with 12 bases in between. The CDR3 consists of 15 residues. The germline gives CDR1 MNHEY, CDR2 SVGEGT. CDR3 sequence (DNA): TGTGCCAGCAGTTACGTGACTATAAGTACCGGGGAGCTGTTTTTT. It yields the protein CASSYVTISTGELFF.

This clone is a singleton in its sample. The rearrangement links TRBV11-2 to TRBJ2-5; 11 bases map to TRBD2. This CDR3 contains 14 residues. Germline V gives CDR1 SGHAT, CDR2 FQNNGV. The ends lost 5 bases at V and 3 bases at J; junction bases unmatched: 2. CDR3: CASSLSGGEETQYF. The CDR3 nucleotides are TGTGCCAGCAGCCTTAGCGGGGGGGAAGAGACCCAGTACTTC.

This chain links TRBV7-8 with TRBJ1-5, with D perhaps matching TRBD1 (6 bases). CDR3 length: 15 amino acids. Germline values: CDR1 SGHVS, CDR2 FQNEAQ. The germline V and J ends were trimmed by 0 bases and 4 bases, with 10 bases remaining between them. The CDR3 region has the DNA TGTGCCAGCAGCTTAGCGAGCCAGGGGAATCAGCCCCAGCATTTT. Its translation is CASSLASQGNQPQHF.

The chain is built from TRBV29-1 and TRBJ1-2; 8 nucleotides agree with TRBD1. Germline CDR1 SQVTM, CDR2 ANQGSEA. The CDR3 extends over 12 amino acids. With 6 bases clipped from V and 7 bases from J, the junction kept 7 bases outside the gene matches. This CDR3 reads CSVVDRASGYTF. Written as DNA, the CDR3 is TGCAGCGTCGTGGACAGGGCTTCTGGCTACACCTTC.

The chain couples TRBV5-1 to TRBJ2-3, with TRBD1 matching over 8 bases. The ends lost 5 bases at V and 0 bases at J; junction bases unmatched: 2. The CDR3 is 14 amino acids. From germline, CDR1 is SGHRS and CDR2 YFSETQ. The CDR3 sequence: CASRQGVSTDTQYF. The CDR3 bases are TGCGCCAGCAGACAGGGGGTTAGCACAGATACGCAGTATTTT. Based on the CDR3 plus reference TRBV5-1 and TRBJ2-3, the full variable domain is KAGVTQTPRYLIKTRGQQVTLSCSPISGHRSVSWYQQTPGQGLQFLFEYFSETQRNKGNFPGRFSGRQFSNSRSEMNVSTLELGDSALYLCASRQGVSTDTQYFGPGTRLTVL.

The gene calls are TRBV10-2 and TRBJ2-3, with 7 positions matching TRBD2. The CDR3 runs to 14 residues. The germline V gene encodes CDR1 WSHSY and CDR2 SAAADI. J lost 8 bases, V lost 11 bases, and 16 bases had no gene match. The DNA of the CDR3 is TGCGCCTCTACTCCGGGACTAAACTTTGGTACGCAGTATTTT. Its protein is CASTPGLNFGTQYF.